The clone carrying this T cell receptor (beta chain) occurred once. The antigen remains unidentified. Libraries were prepared by immunoSEQ multiplex PCR; TCRdb keeps only in-frame clonotypes and omits some of them. This table holds 50,000 to 65,000 clones, roughly nine tenths found once. V was trimmed by 6 bases and J by 3 bases, leaving 14 bases between them. The CDR3 totals 14 residues. Germline lookup yields CDR1 MDHEN and CDR2 SYDVKM. The data stem from a study of a mutant IDH1 vaccine in newly diagnosed glioma. Study conclusions and caveats: More than 80% of patients showed vaccine-induced immune responses across multiple MHC alleles.

Sample time point: week 35, safety follow-up. Topical imiquimod was applied with each vaccine dose, which held 300 ug of mutant IDH1 20-mer peptide. The source is a man aged 40-55 years with glioma. The sample here was PBMCs, taken from a glioma patient whose treatment included an IDH1 peptide vaccine. This rearrangement joins TRBV28 to TRBJ1-1, with a weak D call TRBD1 (5 bases). The CDR3 DNA sequence: TGTGCCAGCAGGAATCATGGGGGGGACACTGAAGCTTTCTTT. It codes for CASRNHGGDTEAFF. Combining the CDR3 with reference TRBV28 and TRBJ1-1 gives the whole variable domain DVKVTQSSRYLVKRTGEKVFLECVQDMDHENMFWYRQDPGLGLRLIYFSYDVKMKEKGDIPEGYSVSREKKERFSLILESASTNQTSMYLCASRNHGGDTEAFFGQGTRLTVV.